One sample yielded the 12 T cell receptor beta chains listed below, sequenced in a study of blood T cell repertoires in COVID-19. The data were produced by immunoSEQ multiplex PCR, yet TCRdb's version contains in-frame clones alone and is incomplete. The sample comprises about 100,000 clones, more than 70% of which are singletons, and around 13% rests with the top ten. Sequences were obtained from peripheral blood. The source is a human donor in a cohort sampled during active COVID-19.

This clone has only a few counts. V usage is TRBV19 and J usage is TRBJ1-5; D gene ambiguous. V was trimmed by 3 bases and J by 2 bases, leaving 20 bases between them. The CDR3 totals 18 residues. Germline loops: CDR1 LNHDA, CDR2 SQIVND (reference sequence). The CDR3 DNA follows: TGTGCCAGTAGTATTTTCCACTCGCGTAGGAGTCGCAATCAGCCCCAGCATTTT. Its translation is CASSIFHSRRSRNQPQHF.

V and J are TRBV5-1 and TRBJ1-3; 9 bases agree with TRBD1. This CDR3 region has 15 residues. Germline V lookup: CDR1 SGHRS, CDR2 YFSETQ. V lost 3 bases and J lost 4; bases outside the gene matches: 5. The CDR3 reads CASSSQGAIGNTIYF. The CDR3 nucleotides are TGCGCCAGCAGCTCACAGGGGGCGATAGGAAACACCATATATTTT. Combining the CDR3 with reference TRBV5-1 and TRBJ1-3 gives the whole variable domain KAGVTQTPRYLIKTRGQQVTLSCSPISGHRSVSWYQQTPGQGLQFLFEYFSETQRNKGNFPGRFSGRQFSNSRSEMNVSTLELGDSALYLCASSSQGAIGNTIYFGEGSWLTVV.

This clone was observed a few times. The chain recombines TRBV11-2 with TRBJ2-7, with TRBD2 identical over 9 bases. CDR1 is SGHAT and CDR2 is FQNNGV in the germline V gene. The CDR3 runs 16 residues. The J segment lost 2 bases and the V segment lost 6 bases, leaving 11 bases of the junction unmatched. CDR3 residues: CASSPQVAGDTYEQYF. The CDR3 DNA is TGTGCCAGCAGTCCCCAAGTAGCGGGGGACACCTACGAGCAGTACTTC. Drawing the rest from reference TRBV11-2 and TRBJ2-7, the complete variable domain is EAGVAQSPRYKIIEKRQSVAFWCNPISGHATLYWYQQILGQGPKLLIQFQNNGVVDDSQLPKDRFSAERLKGVDSTLKIQPAKLEDSAVYLCASSPQVAGDTYEQYFGPGTRLTVT.

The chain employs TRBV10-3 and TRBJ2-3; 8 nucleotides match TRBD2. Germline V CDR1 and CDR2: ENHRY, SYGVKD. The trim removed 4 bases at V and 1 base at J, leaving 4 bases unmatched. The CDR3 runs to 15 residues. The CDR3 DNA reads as TGTGCCATCAGTGCTAGCGGGTTTGGCACAGATACGCAGTATTTT. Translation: CAISASGFGTDTQYF.

The CDR3 is CASSLPVRGNTEAFF. The DNA for the CDR3 is TGTGCCAGCAGCTTGCCGGTCAGGGGGAACACTGAAGCTTTCTTT. The chain carries TRBV5-8 and TRBJ1-1; tentative D call: TRBD1 (6 bases). This CDR3 contains 15 residues. The germline gives CDR1 SGHTS, CDR2 YDEGEE. V was pared by 1 base and J by 1 base, with 11 bases between.

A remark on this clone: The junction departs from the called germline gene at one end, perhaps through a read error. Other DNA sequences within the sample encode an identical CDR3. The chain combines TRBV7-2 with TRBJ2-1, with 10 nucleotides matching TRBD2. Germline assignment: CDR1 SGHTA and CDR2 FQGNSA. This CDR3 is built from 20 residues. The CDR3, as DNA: TGTGCCAGCAGCTTAGCAGGTCGGGCTAGCGGGAGTCTTTCCTACAACGAGCAGTTCTTC. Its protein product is CASSLAGRASGSLSYNEQFF.

The CDR3 bases are TGCGCCACCCGGGACTCGCAAGAGACCCAGTACTTC. As protein: CATRDSQETQYF. The chain carries TRBV4-1 and TRBJ2-5, with D possibly TRBD2 on 6 matching bases. The CDR3 runs to 12 residues. The germline gives CDR1 MGHRA, CDR2 YSYEKL. The ends were cut back, 10 bases at V and 2 bases at J, with 11 bases in the middle.

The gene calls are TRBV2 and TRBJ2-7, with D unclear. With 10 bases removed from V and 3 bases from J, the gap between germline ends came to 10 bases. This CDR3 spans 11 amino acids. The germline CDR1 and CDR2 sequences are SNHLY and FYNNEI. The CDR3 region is CATGPNYEQYF. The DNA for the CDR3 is TGTGCCACAGGTCCAAACTACGAGCAGTACTTC. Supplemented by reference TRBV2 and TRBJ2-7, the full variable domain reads EPEVTQTPSHQVTQMGQEVILRCVPISNHLYFYWYRQILGQKVEFLVSFYNNEISEKSEIFDDQFSVERPDGSNFTLKIRSTKLEDSAMYFCATGPNYEQYFGPGTRLTVT.

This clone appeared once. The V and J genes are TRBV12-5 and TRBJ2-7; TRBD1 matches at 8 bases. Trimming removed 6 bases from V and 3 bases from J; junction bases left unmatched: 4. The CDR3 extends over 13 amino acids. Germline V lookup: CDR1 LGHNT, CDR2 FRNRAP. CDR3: CASGRTGNYEQYF. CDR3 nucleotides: TGTGCTAGTGGCCGGACAGGGAACTACGAGCAGTACTTC.

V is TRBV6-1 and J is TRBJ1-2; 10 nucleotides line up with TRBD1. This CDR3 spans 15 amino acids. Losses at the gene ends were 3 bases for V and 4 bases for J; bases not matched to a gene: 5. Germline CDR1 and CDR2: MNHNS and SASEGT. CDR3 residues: CASSDGWTGGYGYTF. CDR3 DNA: TGTGCCAGCAGTGATGGGTGGACAGGGGGCTATGGCTACACCTTC.

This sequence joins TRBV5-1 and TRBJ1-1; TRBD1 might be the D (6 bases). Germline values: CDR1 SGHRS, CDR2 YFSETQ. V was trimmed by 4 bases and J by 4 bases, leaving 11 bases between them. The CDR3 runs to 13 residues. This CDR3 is CASSTRGATEAFF. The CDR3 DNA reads TGCGCCAGCAGCACCAGGGGTGCCACTGAAGCTTTCTTT.

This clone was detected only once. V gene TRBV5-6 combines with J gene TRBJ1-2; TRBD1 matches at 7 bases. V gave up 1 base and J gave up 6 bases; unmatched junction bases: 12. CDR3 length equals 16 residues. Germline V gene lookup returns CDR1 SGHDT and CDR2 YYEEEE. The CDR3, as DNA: TGTGCCAGCAGCTTGACAGGGGTGGTGATAGACGATGGCTACACCTTC. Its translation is CASSLTGVVIDDGYTF.